This T cell receptor (beta chain) was observed in a study of shared clonotypes between healthy human individuals. The CDR3 length is 14 residues. Germline V gives CDR1 KGHSH, CDR2 LQKENI. V was clipped by 2 bases and J by 3 bases, with 8 bases between them. Study-wide results and limits: Incompleteness in sorted-subset sequencing, despite large depth, was shown by rarefaction. Represented diversity, genetic and exposure-history alike, was limited by few donors. A handful of donors showed sharing of approximately 5% of naive CD4 clonotypes.

Adult donors, all healthy and HIV-negative, had no recent acute infections or vaccinations. Only in-frame clones appear in the TCRdb table, and some are missing; sequencing was by immunoSEQ multiplex PCR. There are 950,000 to 1,100,000 clones in the sample; about three quarters occur only once, and less than 1.5% lies in the top ten. Remarks on this clone: The antigen is unknown.

The sequenced sample consisted of memory CD4+ T cells sorted from blood. Subset defined: CD45RA-negative fraction. The source of this sequence is a man younger than 35 in good health. The chain employs TRBV18 and TRBJ1-5, with D uncertain. This chain's CDR3 is CASSPGIANQPQHF. The CDR3 region has the DNA TGTGCCAGCTCACCAGGGATTGCCAATCAGCCCCAGCATTTT.